The entry below describes one T cell receptor (beta chain). The data originate from a study of blood T cell repertoires in COVID-19. Background on the study: Sample material is recorded as cDNA or gDNA derived from T cells, B-cell-depleted T cells, or PBMCs.

This CDR3 is built from 17 residues. The germline V gene encodes CDR1 SGHRS and CDR2 YFSETQ. V gave up 0 bases and J gave up 6 bases; unmatched junction bases: 14. Original handling: Using reference gene primer amplification, nucleated cell counts were estimated. The table came from immunoSEQ multiplex PCR; TCRdb's copy has only in-frame clones and leaves some out. The DNA gave D and trimming, while V, J and clone size come from that table. The sample records some 170,000 clones, over 85% being singletons. The source of this sequence is a man aged 55 to 70 with active or convalescent COVID-19. The specimen sequenced was peripheral blood. V and J are TRBV5-1 and TRBJ2-7; 8 bases match TRBD2. The CDR3 sequence is CASSLGGRGRIAGEQYF. CDR3 coding DNA: TGCGCCAGCAGCTTGGGCGGCCGCGGGAGGATCGCTGGCGAGCAGTACTTC.